This entry lists 32 T cell receptor beta chains sequenced from one sample in a study of blood T cell repertoires in COVID-19. Produced via immunoSEQ multiplex PCR; TCRdb's table is partial and in-frame only. Counted here are 130,000 to 150,000 clones, more than 75% occurring once; the ten biggest clones make up roughly 8%. What was sequenced was peripheral blood. Every receptor here comes from a woman in her forties or fifties with active or convalescent COVID-19.

The chain links TRBV27 to TRBJ1-2; D unresolved. Trimming removed 4 bases from V and 3 bases from J, with 12 bases in between. In germline, CDR1 is MNHEY, CDR2 SMNVEV (reference sequence). The CDR3 runs to 14 residues. The CDR3 DNA is TGTGCCAGCAGTTGGGCGAGGGATTACTATGGCTACACCTTC. It yields the protein CASSWARDYYGYTF.

V is TRBV6-2 or TRBV6-3 and J is TRBJ2-1, with D maybe TRBD2 (6 bases). Germline CDR1 MNHEY, CDR2 SVGEGT. The CDR3 has 15 amino acids. The V end was cut by 2 bases, the J end by 5 bases, with 13 bases between. CDR3 bases: TGTGCCAGCAGTTACGGCGGGAATAGCCACAATGAGCAGTTCTTC. Encoded protein: CASSYGGNSHNEQFF.

The chain is built from TRBV6-2 or TRBV6-3 and TRBJ1-1; 9 bases match TRBD1. After removal of 2 bases from V and 1 base from J, the junction contained 8 bases not matched to a gene. Germline V gene sequence: CDR1 MNHEY, CDR2 SVGEGT. CDR3 length: 17 residues. CDR3 sequence reads: CASSYVPGQGKNTEAFF. The CDR3 DNA follows: TGTGCCAGCAGTTACGTTCCGGGACAGGGAAAGAACACTGAAGCTTTCTTT.

The CDR3 protein is CASSAPTVTYEQYF. The DNA of the CDR3 is TGTGCCAGCAGCGCACCGACAGTTACCTACGAGCAGTACTTC. This chain connects TRBV7-6 to TRBJ2-7, with D possibly TRBD1 on 5 matching bases. V was pared by 5 bases and J by 2 bases, with 13 bases between. The germline CDR1 and CDR2 sequences are SGHVS and FNYEAQ. The CDR3 is made up of 14 amino acids.

The CDR3 here is CASSLGAGVPEAFF. CDR3 coding DNA: TGTGCCAGCAGCTTGGGTGCCGGGGTCCCTGAAGCTTTCTTT. This sequence joins TRBV7-9 and TRBJ1-1; D is ambiguous. CDR3 size: 14 residues. Germline CDR1 is SEHNR and CDR2 is FQNEAQ (reference sequence). V lost 3 bases and J 6 bases, leaving 14 bases between the germline ends.

This clone was recorded only once. The V gene is TRBV3-1 (or the pseudogene TRBV3-2), the J gene TRBJ2-1, with 9 bases aligning to TRBD1. The CDR3 is made up of 18 amino acids. With 4 bases clipped from V and 4 bases from J, the junction kept 14 bases outside the gene matches. Germline lookup yields CDR1 LGHDT and CDR2 YNNKEL (reference sequence). CDR3 sequence (DNA): TGTGCCAGCAGCCCCGTAAGACCGGGACAGGGTCGGTACAATGAGCAGTTCTTC. It codes for CASSPVRPGQGRYNEQFF.

The chain has TRBV6-5 and TRBJ2-7; TRBD1 matches 9 bases. The CDR3 extends over 14 amino acids. J lost 3 bases, V lost 6 bases, and 6 bases had no gene match. The V gene's germline CDR1 is MNHEY and CDR2 SVGAGI. DNA for the CDR3: TGTGCCAGCAGAAGGGGACAGGGTAACTACGAGCAGTACTTC. Translating it yields CASRRGQGNYEQYF.

The chain has TRBV12-3 or TRBV12-4 and TRBJ1-1; 7 positions match TRBD1. This CDR3 region has 11 residues. V lost 6 bases and J lost 12; bases outside the gene matches: 7. The CDR3 here is CASSSDRVSFF. The CDR3 DNA reads as TGTGCCAGCAGCTCCGACAGGGTGTCTTTCTTT.

This clone was counted only a few times. This chain links TRBV7-6 with TRBJ2-7; 11 bases agree with TRBD2. This CDR3 is 15 amino acids long. V was clipped by 2 bases and J by 3 bases; unmatched bases: 3. Germline values: CDR1 SGHVS, CDR2 FNYEAQ. The CDR3 reads CASSLTGTSGYEQYF. CDR3 bases: TGTGCCAGCAGCTTAACCGGGACTAGCGGCTACGAGCAGTACTTC.

The rearrangement links TRBV25-1 to TRBJ1-5; possibly TRBD1 for D (6 bases). Germline values: CDR1 MGHDK, CDR2 SYGVNS. V shed 9 bases and J shed 4 bases, with 13 bases lying between them. This CDR3 contains 13 residues. Here the CDR3 reads CASHRDLNQPQHF. The CDR3 nucleotides read TGTGCCAGTCACAGGGACCTTAATCAGCCCCAGCATTTT.

The gene calls are TRBV23-1 and TRBJ1-4; 7 bases agree with TRBD1. TRBV23-1 is annotated as an ORF whose role is uncertain. This CDR3 is built from 16 residues. V trimming: 0 bases; J trimming: 5 bases; junction bases outside the gene matches: 6. In DNA form, the CDR3 reads TGCGCCAGCAGTCAATCGGATTCACAGGGGAATGAAAAACTGTTTTTT. Amino acids: CASSQSDSQGNEKLFF.

In DNA, the CDR3 is TGTGCCAGCAGCTTAACTGGAGACTCCTATAATTCACCCCTCCACTTT. Translating it yields CASSLTGDSYNSPLHF. This chain links TRBV7-3 with TRBJ1-6; D call uncertain. There are 16 residues in the CDR3. Germline V CDR1 and CDR2: SGHTA, FQGTGA. Trimming removed 0 bases from V and 0 bases from J, with 6 bases in between.

The chain employs TRBV6-5 and TRBJ2-7; TRBD1 is a possible D gene (6 bases). The germline CDR1 and CDR2 sequences are MNHEY and SVGAGI. V lost 7 bases to trimming and J lost 0 bases, with 10 bases between them. CDR3 length equals 13 residues. The CDR3 nucleotides read TGTGCCAGCACCCGGACAGTCTCCTACGAGCAGTACTTC. Protein product: CASTRTVSYEQYF.

This sequence joins TRBV4-1 and TRBJ2-7, with TRBD2 matching over 9 bases. The germline V gene encodes CDR1 MGHRA and CDR2 YSYEKL. The J segment lost 4 bases and the V segment lost 3 bases, leaving 7 bases of the junction unmatched. The CDR3 loop spans 15 amino acids. The CDR3 reads CASSQVAGVVYEQYF. The CDR3 DNA reads TGCGCCAGCAGCCAGGTAGCGGGGGTCGTATACGAGCAGTACTTC.

The chain combines TRBV4-2 with TRBJ2-5; 8 bases match TRBD2. V lost 0 bases, J lost 6 bases, and 9 bases stayed unmatched. CDR1 is LGHNA, CDR2 YNFKEQ, per germline. The CDR3 consists of 16 residues. CDR3 sequence: CASSQDDSGSRQTQYF. DNA for the CDR3: TGTGCCAGCAGCCAAGATGACAGCGGGAGCCGCCAGACCCAGTACTTC.

The chain joins TRBV10-3 to TRBJ2-3; D is unresolved. The CDR3 totals 14 residues. Germline values: CDR1 ENHRY, CDR2 SYGVKD. The V and J ends lost 1 base and 2 bases respectively, with 7 bases between them. The CDR3 region has the DNA TGTGCCATCAGTGAGTTGGCCATCACAGATACGCAGTATTTT. Protein product: CAISELAITDTQYF.

The chain couples TRBV3-1 (or the pseudogene TRBV3-2) to TRBJ2-1, with D perhaps matching TRBD1 (6 bases). The ends were cut back, 4 bases at V and 6 bases at J, with 19 bases in the middle. CDR3 length: 16 residues. Germline-derived CDR1 and CDR2 are LGHDT and YNNKEL (reference sequence). In DNA, the CDR3 is TGTGCCAGCAGCCCACCCGGGACAATAGCCGCCAATGAGCAGTTCTTC. This codes for CASSPPGTIAANEQFF.

This chain uses TRBV19 with TRBJ2-2; TRBD2 might be the D (6 bases). Trimming left V 4 bases short and J 7 bases short, with 13 bases between. CDR1 LNHDA and CDR2 SQIVND come from the germline V gene (reference sequence). CDR3 length: 14 residues. CDR3 in DNA: TGTGCCAGTAGTAGTGGAGGGGCGAACGGGGAGCTGTTTTTT. Translated: CASSSGGANGELFF. The full variable domain, its missing parts supplied by reference TRBV19 and TRBJ2-2, is DGGITQSPKYLFRKEGQNVTLSCEQNLNHDAMYWYRQDPGQGLRLIYYSQIVNDFQKGDIAEGYSVSREKKESFPLTVTSAQKNPTAFYLCASSSGGANGELFFGEGSRLTVL.

The V gene is TRBV13, the J gene TRBJ2-1; unclear D gene. Deletions cut 0 bases from V and 5 bases from J, with 5 bases between. The CDR3 is 13 amino acids. Germline V gives CDR1 PRHDT, CDR2 FYEKMQ (reference sequence). Written as DNA, the CDR3 is TGTGCCAGCAGCTTAGGGCAGAACAATGAGCAGTTCTTC. This codes for CASSLGQNNEQFF. The full variable domain, completed using reference TRBV13 and TRBJ2-1, is AAGVIQSPRHLIKEKRETATLKCYPIPRHDTVYWYQQGPGQDPQFLISFYEKMQSDKGSIPDRFSAQQFSDYHSELNMSSLELGDSALYFCASSLGQNNEQFFGPGTRLTVL.

This clone appeared a single time. The rearrangement joins TRBV9 to TRBJ2-5; 11 positions agree with TRBD2. CDR1 is SGDLS and CDR2 is YYNGEE in the germline V gene. V shed 7 bases, J shed 5 bases, and the junction held 7 bases outside the gene matches. This CDR3 is built from 14 residues. As DNA, the CDR3 is TGTGCCAGCGGTACCTCTAGCGGGAGGGAGACCCAGTACTTC. Translated: CASGTSSGRETQYF.

The rearrangement uses TRBV28 and TRBJ1-2; unclear D gene. Between the trimmed V and J ends, which lost 1 base and 8 bases, there was a span of 14 bases. The CDR3 is 14 amino acids. Germline V lookup: CDR1 MDHEN, CDR2 SYDVKM. DNA for the CDR3: TGTGCCAGCAGTTTATTAGGTAGTCCAGGAGGCTACACCTTC. Translating it yields CASSLLGSPGGYTF.

This sequence joins TRBV7-2 and TRBJ1-2; possible D gene TRBD1, 5 bases. V was trimmed by 2 bases and J by 7 bases, leaving 17 bases between them. Germline-derived CDR1 and CDR2 are SGHTA and FQGNSA. The CDR3 consists of 15 residues. Here the CDR3 reads CASSLQGPTRSGYTF. The CDR3 nucleotides read TGTGCCAGCAGCTTACAGGGCCCAACTCGAAGTGGCTACACCTTC.

The V call is TRBV7-3, the J call TRBJ2-1, with 9 bases aligning to TRBD1. Germline V gene lookup returns CDR1 SGHTA and CDR2 FQGTGA. J was trimmed by 9 bases and V by 5 bases; bases with no gene match: 20. This CDR3 has 18 amino acids. The CDR3 is CASSIPGQGRGLGTEQFF. Written as DNA, the CDR3 is TGTGCCAGCAGCATCCCGGGACAGGGAAGGGGGCTAGGTACTGAGCAGTTCTTC.

The chain employs TRBV7-3 and TRBJ2-3; D is unresolved. This CDR3 is built from 14 residues. CDR1 is SGHTA and CDR2 is FQGTGA in the germline V gene. Trimming pared 0 bases from V and 1 base from J, leaving 5 bases between. CDR3 DNA sequence: TGTGCCAGCAGCTTAACGGCCCGCACAGATACGCAGTATTTT. Its protein is CASSLTARTDTQYF. Full variable domain (missing parts from reference TRBV7-3 and TRBJ2-3): GAGVSQTPSNKVTEKGKYVELRCDPISGHTALYWYRQSLGQGPEFLIYFQGTGAADDSGLPNDRFFAVRPEGSVSTLKIQRTERGDSAVYLCASSLTARTDTQYFGPGTRLTVL.

The CDR3 coding sequence is TGTGCCAGCAGAACGAAAGGACTAGCGGGGGAAGAGACCCAGTACTTC. Amino acids: CASRTKGLAGEETQYF. This chain connects TRBV6-7 to TRBJ2-5; 13 bases are shared with TRBD2. TRBV6-7 carries the ORF label, with uncertain function. CDR3 size: 16 residues. With 6 bases clipped from V and 3 bases from J, the junction kept 7 bases outside the gene matches.

In this sample, this clone turned up once. CDR3 amino acids: CAWSGGSSQPQHF. In DNA, the CDR3 is TGTGCCTGGAGTGGAGGGTCGAGTCAGCCCCAGCATTTT. This rearrangement joins TRBV30 to TRBJ1-5; D unresolved. The ends were cut back, 1 base at V and 6 bases at J, with 10 bases in the middle. The length of the CDR3 is 13 residues. Germline V gene lookup returns CDR1 GTSNPN and CDR2 SVGIG (reference sequence). Based on the CDR3 plus reference TRBV30 and TRBJ1-5, the full variable domain is SQTIHQWPATLVQPVGSPLSLECTVEGTSNPNLYWYRQAAGRGLQLLFYSVGIGQISSEVPQNLSASRPQDRQFILSSKKLLLSDSGFYLCAWSGGSSQPQHFGDGTRLSIL.

This clone occurred a few times. The rearrangement joins TRBV19 to TRBJ2-1; 8 bases map to TRBD1. V dropped 2 bases and J dropped 6; count of bases not matched to a gene: 3. This CDR3 comprises 14 residues. Germline V gives CDR1 LNHDA, CDR2 SQIVND (reference sequence). CDR3 region: CASSIKQGVNEQFF. CDR3 nucleotide sequence: TGTGCCAGTAGTATAAAACAGGGGGTCAATGAGCAGTTCTTC. Supplemented by reference TRBV19 and TRBJ2-1, the full variable domain reads DGGITQSPKYLFRKEGQNVTLSCEQNLNHDAMYWYRQDPGQGLRLIYYSQIVNDFQKGDIAEGYSVSREKKESFPLTVTSAQKNPTAFYLCASSIKQGVNEQFFGPGTRLTVL.

V and J are TRBV30 and TRBJ1-4; 8 bases are a match to TRBD1. J lost 8 bases, V lost 4 bases, and 9 bases had no gene match. CDR1 GTSNPN and CDR2 SVGIG come from the germline V gene (reference sequence). The CDR3 runs to 14 residues. The CDR3, as DNA: TGTGCCTGGACTGGACAGGGATCCTACGAAAAACTGTTTTTT. Translation gives CAWTGQGSYEKLFF.

This clone was seen more than once but under ten times. The rearrangement uses TRBV7-8 and TRBJ2-7; 9 bases fit TRBD1. V gave up 5 bases and J gave up 1 base; unmatched junction bases: 3. The CDR3 has 14 amino acids. Germline loops: CDR1 SGHVS, CDR2 FQNEAQ. The chain's CDR3 is CASSRDRDSYEQYF. DNA for the CDR3: TGTGCCAGCAGCCGGGACAGGGATTCCTACGAGCAGTACTTC.

The chain joins TRBV5-1 to TRBJ1-3; 9 positions match TRBD1. CDR3 length: 16 amino acids. V lost 4 bases, J lost 4 bases, and 9 bases stayed unmatched. CDR1 and CDR2 (germline): SGHRS, YFSETQ. The CDR3 nucleotides are TGCGCCAGCAGCGAGACGGCACAGGGGGCAGGAAACACCATATATTTT. Its protein product is CASSETAQGAGNTIYF.

The J gene is TRBJ1-5, the V gene TRBV28; 7 bases agree with TRBD1. V trimming: 7 bases; J trimming: 1 base; junction bases outside the gene matches: 4. Germline V gene sequence: CDR1 MDHEN, CDR2 SYDVKM. The CDR3 has 14 amino acids. The CDR3 DNA reads as TGTGCCAGCAAGGGGGCAGGCAGCAATCAGCCCCAGCATTTT. Its translation: CASKGAGSNQPQHF. Variable domain in full (rest from reference TRBV28 and TRBJ1-5): DVKVTQSSRYLVKRTGEKVFLECVQDMDHENMFWYRQDPGLGLRLIYFSYDVKMKEKGDIPEGYSVSREKKERFSLILESASTNQTSMYLCASKGAGSNQPQHFGDGTRLSIL.

The rearrangement uses TRBV10-3 and TRBJ2-2; 7 bases fit TRBD1. Germline V gene data show CDR1 as ENHRY and CDR2 as SYGVKD. The CDR3 totals 13 residues. Trimming took 6 bases from V and 6 from J; bases not matched to a gene: 4. The CDR3 protein is CAIRRQGAGELFF. The CDR3 region has the DNA TGTGCCATCAGGCGGCAGGGGGCCGGGGAGCTGTTTTTT.